This TCR beta chain stems from a study of metastatic and nonmetastatic thyroid tumors. Study details: From malignant and benign thyroid patients, repertoires in blood and in tumor or nodule tissue were compared. Notes on the study in general: TCR beta diversity was reportedly significantly higher in malignant thyroid tumors than benign nodules, in blood and tumor.

Of note for this clone: Antigen: not known.

Treatment of any kind had been given to no patient before thyroid surgery. Using MiXCR, TCRdb reanalyzed the PCR reads. The repertoire holds approximately 6,100 clones, 25% to 30% seen once, with roughly 48% in the top ten. The sequenced sample consisted of adjacent normal tissue. The sequence was collected from a female donor with papillary thyroid cancer or a benign thyroid nodule (not recorded which). Some clones in this sample may be carry-over from other donors' samples.

The DNA for the CDR3 is TGTGCCAGTAGCGGGGAGGGTATTTTGGATGAGCAGTTCTTC. This codes for CASSGEGILDEQFF. J is TRBJ2-1 and V is TRBV19, with TRBD2 matching over 7 bases. The CDR3 is made up of 14 amino acids. J lost 8 bases, V lost 6 bases, and 10 bases had no gene match. Germline CDR1 is LNHDA and CDR2 is SQIVND (reference sequence).